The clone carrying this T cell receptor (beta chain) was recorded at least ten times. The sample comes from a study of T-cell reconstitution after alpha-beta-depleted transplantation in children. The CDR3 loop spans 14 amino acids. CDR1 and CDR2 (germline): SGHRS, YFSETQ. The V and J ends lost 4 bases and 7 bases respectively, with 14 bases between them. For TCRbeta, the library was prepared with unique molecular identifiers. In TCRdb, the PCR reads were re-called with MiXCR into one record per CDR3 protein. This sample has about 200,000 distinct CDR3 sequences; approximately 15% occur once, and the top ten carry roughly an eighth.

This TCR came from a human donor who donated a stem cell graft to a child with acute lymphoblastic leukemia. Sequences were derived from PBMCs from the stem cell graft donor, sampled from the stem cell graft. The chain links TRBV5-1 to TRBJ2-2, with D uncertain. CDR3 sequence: CASSLHGNDGELFF. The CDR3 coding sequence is TGCGCCAGCAGCCTCCATGGGAATGACGGGGAGCTGTTTTTT.